A single T cell receptor beta chain is shown here with its context. What it binds is unknown. This sample was taken from a study of shared clonotypes between healthy human individuals. Study conclusions and caveats: Clonotypes shared by all four donors outscored non-shared clonotypes in generation probability.

CD45RO-negative, CCR7-positively selected cells formed the naive CD8 fraction, excluding terminally differentiated effector memory CD45RA+ cells. V was pared by 1 base and J by 4 bases, with 14 bases between. This CDR3 is built from 15 residues. Germline V gives CDR1 SGHNT, CDR2 YYREEE (reference sequence). Replicate PCRs for sorted subsets used around 200 ng DNA; this equaled 33,000 or so T cell genomes. Generated by immunoSEQ multiplex PCR, the TCRdb table keeps only in-frame clones and is missing some. This table holds about 2,200,000 clones, roughly 91% found once. Sequencing was performed on naive CD8+ T cells from PBMCs. The sequence was obtained from a man aged 18 to 30 in good health. Some clones in this sample may be carry-over from other donors' samples. The V gene is TRBV5-4, the J gene TRBJ1-2; D not resolved. CDR3 in DNA: TGTGCCAGCAGCTTGTGGCAATGGGAGGGCTATGGCTACACCTTC. Translating gives CASSLWQWEGYGYTF.